These 27 T cell receptor beta chains came from one sample sequenced in a study of cytomegalovirus exposure and HLA in healthy donors. Primers for the PCR totalled 60 Vbeta and 13 Jbeta. Method: immunoSEQ multiplex PCR; TCRdb's copy keeps in-frame clones and lacks some. The sample carries about 130,000 clones, 65% to 80% recorded once. Sequencing used PBMCs. These receptors were obtained from an older woman in good health and CMV-seropositive.

V usage is TRBV27 and J usage is TRBJ1-2, with 8 nucleotides matching TRBD1. J lost 8 bases, V lost 5 bases, and 7 bases had no gene match. This CDR3 region has 13 residues. Germline V gene data show CDR1 as MNHEY and CDR2 as SMNVEV (reference sequence). The CDR3 is CASSIDRGRGYTF. CDR3 nucleotide sequence: TGTGCCAGCAGTATCGACAGGGGACGGGGCTACACCTTC.

Here the CDR3 reads CASSREGAMGGNEQFF. The CDR3 nucleotides are TGTGCCAGCAGTCGTGAGGGGGCGATGGGGGGCAATGAGCAGTTCTTC. V gene TRBV2 combines with J gene TRBJ2-1; the D gene is possibly TRBD1 (7 bases). The CDR3 is made up of 16 amino acids. V lost 5 bases and J lost 6, with 20 bases in between. The germline CDR1 and CDR2 sequences are SNHLY and FYNNEI.

The V and J genes are TRBV30 and TRBJ1-6, with 8 bases matching TRBD1. Germline CDR1 GTSNPN, CDR2 SVGIG (reference sequence). The CDR3 has 15 amino acids. With V trimmed by 5 bases and J by 7 bases, 10 bases remained unmatched. CDR3 sequence (DNA): TGTGCCTGGGGTATTCCGGACAGGGAAAATTCACCCCTCCACTTT. Translating gives CAWGIPDRENSPLHF. The entire variable domain, with the rest obtained from reference TRBV30 and TRBJ1-6, is as follows: SQTIHQWPATLVQPVGSPLSLECTVEGTSNPNLYWYRQAAGRGLQLLFYSVGIGQISSEVPQNLSASRPQDRQFILSSKKLLLSDSGFYLCAWGIPDRENSPLHFGNGTRLTVT.

The chain couples TRBV6-6 to TRBJ2-1; TRBD1 might be the D (5 bases). Trimming cost V 7 bases and J 0 bases, with 13 bases left between them. Germline values: CDR1 MNHNY, CDR2 SVGAGI (reference sequence). CDR3 size: 15 residues. The CDR3 bases are TGTGCCAGCAAAGAGACAGCGCTCTCCTACAATGAGCAGTTCTTC. Protein: CASKETALSYNEQFF.

The rearrangement links TRBV7-6 to TRBJ2-5, with TRBD2 matching over 11 bases. V lost 5 bases to trimming and J lost 2 bases; unmatched junction nucleotides: 7. Germline V gene lookup returns CDR1 SGHVS and CDR2 FNYEAQ. This CDR3 is built from 16 residues. The CDR3 coding sequence is TGTGCCAGCAGCATCATAGCGGGGGGGGGTCAAGAGACCCAGTACTTC. It yields the protein CASSIIAGGGQETQYF.

This clone was recorded only once. The chain uses TRBV7-3 and TRBJ1-1, with D perhaps TRBD1 (5 bases). The CDR3 runs to 13 residues. V was trimmed by 5 bases and J by 5 bases, leaving 12 bases between them. Germline values: CDR1 SGHTA, CDR2 FQGTGA. CDR3 in DNA: TGTGCCAGCAGCCAAATGGGGCGGACTGAAGCTTTCTTT. Translated, it gives CASSQMGRTEAFF.

This clone was observed a single time. J is TRBJ1-4 and V is TRBV7-9, with 10 bases aligning to TRBD1. The germline CDR1 and CDR2 sequences are SEHNR and FQNEAQ (reference sequence). Unmatched junction bases numbered 5, after V lost 5 bases and J lost 5 bases. CDR3 length: 15 residues. For the CDR3, the DNA is TGTGCCAGCAGCCCGCGGACAGGGGGGAATGAAAAACTGTTTTTT. This codes for CASSPRTGGNEKLFF.

This clone was seen just once. The chain joins TRBV28 to TRBJ2-4, with 13 bases aligning to TRBD2. The CDR3 is made up of 17 amino acids. Per the germline V gene, CDR1 is MDHEN and CDR2 is SYDVKM. V shed 6 bases and J 6 bases; nucleotides not matched to a gene: 11. CDR3 sequence reads: CASSPTSGRGLGNIQYF. Here the CDR3 DNA reads TGTGCCAGCAGCCCCACTAGCGGGAGGGGACTCGGAAACATTCAGTACTTC.

The chain has TRBV7-3 and TRBJ2-6, with D uncertain. Germline CDR1 SGHTA, CDR2 FQGTGA. Trimming removed 5 bases from V and 0 bases from J, with 8 bases in between. The CDR3 length is 15 residues. The CDR3 region has the DNA TGTGCCAGCAGCCCATACAGCTCTGGGGCCAACGTCCTGACTTTC. It specifies CASSPYSSGANVLTF.

Concerning this clone: Other DNA sequences in the same sample also yield this CDR3. The V and J genes are TRBV19 and TRBJ2-5, with 7 bases fitting TRBD1. This CDR3 has 13 residues. V lost 9 bases to trimming and J lost 2 bases; unmatched junction nucleotides: 6. CDR1 is LNHDA, CDR2 SQIVND, per germline (reference sequence). The CDR3 bases are TGTGCCAGCCGGCGACAGGGACAAGAGACCCAGTACTTC. Translating gives CASRRQGQETQYF.

The chain combines TRBV30 with TRBJ2-7; 10 bases are shared with TRBD2. Per the germline V gene, CDR1 is GTSNPN and CDR2 is SVGIG (reference sequence). V lost 4 bases to trimming and J lost 3 bases; unmatched junction nucleotides: 15. CDR3 length equals 17 residues. The CDR3: CAWIRRLAGGGNYEQYF. DNA for the CDR3: TGTGCCTGGATTAGGAGACTAGCGGGCGGGGGGAACTACGAGCAGTACTTC. Complete variable domain (other parts from reference TRBV30 and TRBJ2-7): SQTIHQWPATLVQPVGSPLSLECTVEGTSNPNLYWYRQAAGRGLQLLFYSVGIGQISSEVPQNLSASRPQDRQFILSSKKLLLSDSGFYLCAWIRRLAGGGNYEQYFGPGTRLTVT.

The chain combines TRBV25-1 with TRBJ2-3; D gene unclear. Germline loops: CDR1 MGHDK, CDR2 SYGVNS. The length of the CDR3 is 14 residues. Deletions cut 3 bases from V and 4 bases from J, with 11 bases between. CDR3 sequence reads: CASSEGSFADTQYF. The CDR3 DNA reads TGTGCCAGCAGTGAGGGCAGTTTCGCAGATACGCAGTATTTT.

This chain's CDR3 is CAWRLDTQYF. As DNA, the CDR3 is TGTGCCTGGAGACTAGATACGCAGTATTTT. The V gene is TRBV30, the J gene TRBJ2-3; no definite D call. The germline V and J ends were trimmed by 3 bases and 5 bases, with 3 bases remaining between them. CDR1 GTSNPN and CDR2 SVGIG come from the germline V gene (reference sequence). The CDR3 runs to 10 residues.

V is TRBV27 and J is TRBJ1-1, with D unresolved. CDR3 length equals 13 residues. Trimming cost V 2 bases and J 3 bases, with 7 bases left between them. Looked up from germline, CDR1 is MNHEY and CDR2 is SMNVEV (reference sequence). The CDR3 sequence is CASSLLGDTEAFF. For the CDR3, the DNA is TGTGCCAGCAGTTTACTAGGTGACACTGAAGCTTTCTTT.

V usage is TRBV5-6 and J usage is TRBJ2-5; possible D gene TRBD1, 5 bases. This CDR3 spans 15 amino acids. In germline, CDR1 is SGHDT, CDR2 YYEEEE. The V and J ends lost 3 bases and 5 bases respectively, with 17 bases between them. DNA for the CDR3: TGTGCCAGCAGCTCCTCTACAGGAGTTCCGGAGACCCAGTACTTC. It translates to CASSSSTGVPETQYF.

This chain uses TRBV6-5 with TRBJ2-5; D perhaps matches TRBD2 (6 bases). The length of the CDR3 is 16 residues. V was cut by 2 bases and J by 1 base, with 14 bases left in between. Germline V CDR1 and CDR2: MNHEY, SVGAGI. The CDR3 DNA is TGTGCCAGCAGTTACCGGATAGCGGAGATCCAAGAGACCCAGTACTTC. Protein: CASSYRIAEIQETQYF.

The chain uses TRBV11-3 and TRBJ2-1; 8 bases line up with TRBD2. Germline V gene data show CDR1 as SGHNT and CDR2 as YENEEA. The CDR3 runs to 16 residues. Trimming at V came to 0 bases and at J to 8 bases, leaving 9 bases not matched to a gene. CDR3 DNA: TGTGCCAGCAGCTTAGATGGTCGGGAGGGGAGGGATGAGCAGTTCTTC. Its translation is CASSLDGREGRDEQFF. Complete variable domain (other parts from reference TRBV11-3 and TRBJ2-1): EAGVVQSPRYKIIEKKQPVAFWCNPISGHNTLYWYLQNLGQGPELLIRYENEEAVDDSQLPKDRFSAERLKGVDSTLKIQPAELGDSAVYLCASSLDGREGRDEQFFGPGTRLTVL.

The V call is TRBV4-2, the J call TRBJ2-7; the D gene is possibly TRBD2 (6 bases). The CDR3 is 20 amino acids. CDR1 and CDR2 from the germline V gene are LGHNA and YNFKEQ. Trimming stripped 1 base from V and 2 bases from J, with 27 bases between. CDR3 amino acids: CASSQVIFPTVAEPPYEQYF. The CDR3 bases are TGTGCCAGCAGCCAAGTAATCTTTCCCACCGTAGCGGAGCCCCCCTACGAGCAGTACTTC.

The rearrangement joins TRBV19 to TRBJ1-1; unclear D gene. V shed 1 base and J shed 5 bases, with 8 bases lying between them. The CDR3 is 13 amino acids. The germline gives CDR1 LNHDA, CDR2 SQIVND (reference sequence). In DNA, the CDR3 is TGTGCCAGTAGTATAGCGTCAGATACTGAAGCTTTCTTT. This codes for CASSIASDTEAFF.

This clone turned up a few times. CDR3 bases: TGTGCCAGCAGCGTGGGACAGGGAGGCACTGAAGCTTTCTTT. Its protein is CASSVGQGGTEAFF. The chain recombines TRBV5-4 with TRBJ1-1, with 9 bases aligning to TRBD1. The V gene end was trimmed by 4 bases and the J gene end by 4 bases; junction bases not matched to a gene: 5. The length of the CDR3 is 14 residues. CDR1 and CDR2 from the germline V gene are SGHNT and YYREEE (reference sequence). Together with reference TRBV5-4 and TRBJ1-1, the CDR3 gives the full variable domain: ETGVTQSPTHLIKTRGQQVTLRCSSQSGHNTVSWYQQALGQGPQFIFQYYREEENGRGNFPPRFSGLQFPNYSSELNVNALELDDSALYLCASSVGQGGTEAFFGQGTRLTVV.

The V and J genes are TRBV7-8 and TRBJ2-3, with TRBD2 identical over 8 bases. Germline CDR1 SGHVS, CDR2 FQNEAQ. J gave up 4 bases and V 0 bases, and 9 bases lay outside the gene matches. This CDR3 is built from 17 residues. The CDR3 region is CASSLAYLAGSADTQYF. DNA of the CDR3: TGTGCCAGCAGCTTAGCTTACCTAGCGGGTTCCGCAGATACGCAGTATTTT.

J is TRBJ2-5 and V is TRBV6-1; the D gene is possibly TRBD1 (6 bases). The end of the DNA aligns better with TRBJ2-7, so the J call may be wrong. Germline-derived CDR1 and CDR2 are MNHNS and SASEGT. The CDR3 sequence is 13 residues long. CDR3 protein: CASRATGLYEQYF. DNA of the CDR3: TGTGCCAGCAGAGCTACAGGGTTATACGAGCAGTACTTC.

The chain joins TRBV11-3 to TRBJ2-5, with 9 bases that match TRBD2. V lost 1 base to trimming and J lost 1 base; unmatched junction nucleotides: 4. This CDR3 has 16 amino acids. CDR1 and CDR2 (germline): SGHNT, YENEEA. CDR3 in DNA: TGTGCCAGCAGCTTAGGTAGCGGGAGCGTCCAAGAGACCCAGTACTTC. Translating gives CASSLGSGSVQETQYF.

The chain links TRBV30 to TRBJ1-1, with a tentative D call TRBD1 (5 bases). Germline loops: CDR1 GTSNPN, CDR2 SVGIG (reference sequence). The V gene lost 6 bases and the J gene lost 4 bases, with 12 bases spanning the gap. The CDR3 has 12 residues. The CDR3, as DNA: TGTGCCTGTTCAAGGGGTGGCACTGAAGCTTTCTTT. Its protein is CACSRGGTEAFF.

V is TRBV13 and J is TRBJ2-7, with 9 bases fitting TRBD2. This CDR3 is 17 amino acids long. CDR1 and CDR2 from the germline V gene are PRHDT and FYEKMQ (reference sequence). V dropped 6 bases and J dropped 2; count of bases not matched to a gene: 14. CDR3 amino acids: CASSPYTSGRPTYEQYF. The DNA of the CDR3 is TGTGCCAGCAGTCCCTACACTAGCGGGCGCCCAACCTACGAGCAGTACTTC.

The rearrangement uses TRBV5-1 and TRBJ2-2, with 12 bases fitting TRBD2. Germline loops: CDR1 SGHRS, CDR2 YFSETQ. V shed 4 bases and J 5 bases; nucleotides not matched to a gene: 6. CDR3 length: 16 amino acids. As DNA, the CDR3 is TGCGCCAGCAGCCCCCTAGCGGGGGGGTCGACCGGGGAGCTGTTTTTT. This gives the protein CASSPLAGGSTGELFF.

The rearrangement uses TRBV4-2 and TRBJ1-6; 10 bases fit TRBD1. Looked up from germline, CDR1 is LGHNA and CDR2 is YNFKEQ. The CDR3 extends over 17 amino acids. With 0 bases clipped from V and 10 bases from J, the junction kept 9 bases outside the gene matches. The CDR3 loop is CASSQDGDGTGVSPLHF. CDR3 sequence (DNA): TGTGCCAGCAGCCAAGATGGGGACGGGACAGGGGTCTCACCCCTCCACTTT.